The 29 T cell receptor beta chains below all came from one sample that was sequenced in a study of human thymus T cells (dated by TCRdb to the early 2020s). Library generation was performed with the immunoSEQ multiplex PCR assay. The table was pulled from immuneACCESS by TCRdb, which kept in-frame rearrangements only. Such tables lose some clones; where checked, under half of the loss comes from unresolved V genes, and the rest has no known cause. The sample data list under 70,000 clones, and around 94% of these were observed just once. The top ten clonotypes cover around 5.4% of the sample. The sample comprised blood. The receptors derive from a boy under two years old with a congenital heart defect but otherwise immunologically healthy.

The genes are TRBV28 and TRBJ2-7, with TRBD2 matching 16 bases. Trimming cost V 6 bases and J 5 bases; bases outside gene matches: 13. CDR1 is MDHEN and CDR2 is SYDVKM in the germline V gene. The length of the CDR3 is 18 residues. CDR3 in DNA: TGTGCCAGCAGCCCAGCCGGGACTAGCGGGAGGGCCGTCCACGAGCAGTACTTC. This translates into CASSPAGTSGRAVHEQYF.

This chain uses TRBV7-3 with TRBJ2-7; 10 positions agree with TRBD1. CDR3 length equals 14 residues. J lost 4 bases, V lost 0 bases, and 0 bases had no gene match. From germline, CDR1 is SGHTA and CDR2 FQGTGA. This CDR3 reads CASSLTGQGYEQYF. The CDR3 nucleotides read TGTGCCAGCAGCTTAACGGGACAGGGGTACGAGCAGTACTTC.

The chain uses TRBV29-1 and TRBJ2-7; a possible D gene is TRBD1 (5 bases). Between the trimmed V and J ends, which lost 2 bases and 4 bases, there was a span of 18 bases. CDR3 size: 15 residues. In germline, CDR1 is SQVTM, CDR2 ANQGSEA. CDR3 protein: CSVERVGHPEYEQYF. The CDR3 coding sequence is TGCAGCGTTGAAAGGGTAGGACACCCTGAATACGAGCAGTACTTC.

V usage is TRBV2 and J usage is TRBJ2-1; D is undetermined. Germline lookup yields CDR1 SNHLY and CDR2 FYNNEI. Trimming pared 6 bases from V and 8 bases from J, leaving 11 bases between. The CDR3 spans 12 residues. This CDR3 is CASRVSRHEQFF. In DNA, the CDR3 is TGTGCCAGCAGGGTTAGTAGGCATGAGCAGTTCTTC.

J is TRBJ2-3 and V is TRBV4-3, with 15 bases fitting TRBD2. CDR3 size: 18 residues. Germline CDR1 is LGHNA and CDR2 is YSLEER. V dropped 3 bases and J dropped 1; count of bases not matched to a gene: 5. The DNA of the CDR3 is TGCGCCAGCAGCCAGGGACTAGCGGGGGGCCGGGGCACAGATACGCAGTATTTT. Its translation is CASSQGLAGGRGTDTQYF.

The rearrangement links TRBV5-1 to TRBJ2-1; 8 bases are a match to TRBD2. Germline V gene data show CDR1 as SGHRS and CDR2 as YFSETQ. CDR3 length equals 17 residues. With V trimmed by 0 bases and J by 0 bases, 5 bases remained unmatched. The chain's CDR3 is CASSLGSSGPSYNEQFF. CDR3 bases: TGCGCCAGCAGCTTGGGATCTAGCGGGCCCTCCTACAATGAGCAGTTCTTC.

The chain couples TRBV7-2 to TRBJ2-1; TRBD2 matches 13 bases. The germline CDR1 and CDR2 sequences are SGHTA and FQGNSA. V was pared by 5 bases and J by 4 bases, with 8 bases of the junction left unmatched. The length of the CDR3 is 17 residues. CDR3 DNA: TGTGCCAGCAGCCCGGGACTAGCGGGGCTCGGGTACAATGAGCAGTTCTTC. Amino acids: CASSPGLAGLGYNEQFF. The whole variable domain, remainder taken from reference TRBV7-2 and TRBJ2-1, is GAGVSQSPSNKVTEKGKDVELRCDPISGHTALYWYRQSLGQGLEFLIYFQGNSAPDKSGLPSDRFSAERTGGSVSTLTIQRTQQEDSAVYLCASSPGLAGLGYNEQFFGPGTRLTVL.

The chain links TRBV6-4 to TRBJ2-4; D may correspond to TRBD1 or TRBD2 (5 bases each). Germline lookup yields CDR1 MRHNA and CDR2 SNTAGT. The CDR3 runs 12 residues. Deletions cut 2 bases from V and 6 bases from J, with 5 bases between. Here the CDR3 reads CASSDGTNIQYF. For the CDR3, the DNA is TGTGCCAGCAGTGACGGGACAAACATTCAGTACTTC.

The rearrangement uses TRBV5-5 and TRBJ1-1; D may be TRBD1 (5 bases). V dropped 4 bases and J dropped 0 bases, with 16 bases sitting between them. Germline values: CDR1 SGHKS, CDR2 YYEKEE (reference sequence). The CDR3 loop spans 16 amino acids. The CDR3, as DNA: TGTGCCAGCAGCACCCACAGGTCCCCCATGAACACTGAAGCTTTCTTT. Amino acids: CASSTHRSPMNTEAFF.

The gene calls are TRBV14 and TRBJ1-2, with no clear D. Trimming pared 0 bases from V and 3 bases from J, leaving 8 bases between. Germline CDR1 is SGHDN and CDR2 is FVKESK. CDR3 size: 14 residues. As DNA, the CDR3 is TGTGCCAGCAGCCAAGACAGGTGGGACTATGGCTACACCTTC. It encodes CASSQDRWDYGYTF.

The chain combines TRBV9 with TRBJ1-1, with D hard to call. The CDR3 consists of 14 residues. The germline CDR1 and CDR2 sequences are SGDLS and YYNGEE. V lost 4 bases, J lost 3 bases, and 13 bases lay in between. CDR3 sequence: CASSSTVRDTEAFF. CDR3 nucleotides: TGTGCCAGCAGCTCGACGGTTCGGGACACTGAAGCTTTCTTT.

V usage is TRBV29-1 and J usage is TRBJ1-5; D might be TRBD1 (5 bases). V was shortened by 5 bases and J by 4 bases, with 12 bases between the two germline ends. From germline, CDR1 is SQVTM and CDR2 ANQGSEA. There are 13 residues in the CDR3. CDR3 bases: TGCAGCGTTAGCGGGACTGCTAATCAGCCCCAGCATTTT. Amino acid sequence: CSVSGTANQPQHF.

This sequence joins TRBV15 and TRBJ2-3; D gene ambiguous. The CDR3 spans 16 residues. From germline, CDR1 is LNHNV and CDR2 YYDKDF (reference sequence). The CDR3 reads CAYSRGYGSVTDTQYF. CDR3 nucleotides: TGTGCTTACAGCAGAGGCTACGGCTCTGTCACAGATACGCAGTATTTT.

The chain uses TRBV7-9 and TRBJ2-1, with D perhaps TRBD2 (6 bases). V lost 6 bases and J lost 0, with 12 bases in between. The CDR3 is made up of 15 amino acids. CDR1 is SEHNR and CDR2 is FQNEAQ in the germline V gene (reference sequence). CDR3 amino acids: CASSHSGPSYNEQFF. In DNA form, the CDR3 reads TGTGCCAGCAGTCATAGCGGACCCTCCTACAATGAGCAGTTCTTC.

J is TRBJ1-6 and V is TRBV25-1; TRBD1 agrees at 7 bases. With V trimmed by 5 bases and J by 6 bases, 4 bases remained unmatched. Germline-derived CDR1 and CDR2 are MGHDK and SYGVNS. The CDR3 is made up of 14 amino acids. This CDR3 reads CASSSQGINSPLHF. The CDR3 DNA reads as TGTGCCAGCAGTTCACAGGGGATTAATTCACCCCTCCACTTT.

The CDR3: CASSRLPTLYGYTF. For the CDR3, the DNA is TGTGCCAGCAGCAGACTACCGACCCTTTATGGCTACACCTTC. The chain recombines TRBV6-5 with TRBJ1-2; D is unclear. V gave up 6 bases and J gave up 5 bases, with 16 bases separating them. The CDR3 spans 14 residues. Germline assignment: CDR1 MNHEY and CDR2 SVGAGI.

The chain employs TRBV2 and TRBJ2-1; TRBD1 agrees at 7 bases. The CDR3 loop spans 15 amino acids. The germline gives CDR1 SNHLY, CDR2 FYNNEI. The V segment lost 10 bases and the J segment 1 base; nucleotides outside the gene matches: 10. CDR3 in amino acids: CATGSDRVSYNEQFF. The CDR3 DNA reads TGTGCCACAGGGTCAGACAGGGTGTCCTACAATGAGCAGTTCTTC.

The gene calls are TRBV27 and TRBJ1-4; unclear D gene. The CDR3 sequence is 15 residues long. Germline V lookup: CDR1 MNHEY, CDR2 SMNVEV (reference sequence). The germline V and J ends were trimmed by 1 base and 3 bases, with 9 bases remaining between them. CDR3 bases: TGTGCCAGCAGTTTATACGGCGGGGCTAATGAAAAACTGTTTTTT. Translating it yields CASSLYGGANEKLFF. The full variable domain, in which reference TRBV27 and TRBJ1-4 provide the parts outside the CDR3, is EAQVTQNPRYLITVTGKKLTVTCSQNMNHEYMSWYRQDPGLGLRQIYYSMNVEVTDKGDVPEGYKVSRKEKRNFPLILESPSPNQTSLYFCASSLYGGANEKLFFGSGTQLSVL.

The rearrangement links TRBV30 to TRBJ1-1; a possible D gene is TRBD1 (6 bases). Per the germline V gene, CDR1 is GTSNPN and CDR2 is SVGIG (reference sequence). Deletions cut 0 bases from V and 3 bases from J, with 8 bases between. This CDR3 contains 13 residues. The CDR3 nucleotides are TGTGCCTGGAGTGTACAGGGAGACACTGAAGCTTTCTTT. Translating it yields CAWSVQGDTEAFF.

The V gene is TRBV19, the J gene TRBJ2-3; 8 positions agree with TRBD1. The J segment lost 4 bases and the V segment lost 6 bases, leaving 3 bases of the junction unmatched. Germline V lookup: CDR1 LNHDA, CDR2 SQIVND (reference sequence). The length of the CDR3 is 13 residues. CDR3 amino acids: CASRDRDADTQYF. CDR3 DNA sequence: TGTGCCAGTAGGGACAGGGATGCAGATACGCAGTATTTT.

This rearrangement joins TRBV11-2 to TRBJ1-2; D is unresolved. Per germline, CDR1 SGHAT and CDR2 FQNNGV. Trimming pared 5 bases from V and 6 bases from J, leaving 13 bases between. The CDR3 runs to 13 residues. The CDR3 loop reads CASSRREGDGYTF. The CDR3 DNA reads TGTGCCAGCAGCCGCAGAGAAGGAGATGGCTACACCTTC.

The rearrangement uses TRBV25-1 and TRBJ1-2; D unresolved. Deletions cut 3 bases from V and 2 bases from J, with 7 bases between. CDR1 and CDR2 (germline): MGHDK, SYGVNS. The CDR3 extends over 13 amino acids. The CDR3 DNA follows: TGTGCCAGCAGTGATGTATTCAACTATGGCTACACCTTC. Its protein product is CASSDVFNYGYTF.

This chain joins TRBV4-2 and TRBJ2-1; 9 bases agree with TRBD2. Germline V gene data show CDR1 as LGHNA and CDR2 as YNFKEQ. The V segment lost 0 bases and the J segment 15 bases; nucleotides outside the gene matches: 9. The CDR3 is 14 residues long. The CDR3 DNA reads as TGTGCCAGCAGCCAAGATGAGGGCGGGAGGGCCGTGTTCTTC. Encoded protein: CASSQDEGGRAVFF.

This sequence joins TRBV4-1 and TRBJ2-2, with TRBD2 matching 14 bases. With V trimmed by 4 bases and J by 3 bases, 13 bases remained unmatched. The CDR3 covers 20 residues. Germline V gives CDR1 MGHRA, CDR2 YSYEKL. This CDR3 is CASSRNPGTSGGHDTGELFF. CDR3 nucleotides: TGCGCCAGCAGCCGTAATCCCGGGACTAGCGGGGGACACGACACCGGGGAGCTGTTTTTT.

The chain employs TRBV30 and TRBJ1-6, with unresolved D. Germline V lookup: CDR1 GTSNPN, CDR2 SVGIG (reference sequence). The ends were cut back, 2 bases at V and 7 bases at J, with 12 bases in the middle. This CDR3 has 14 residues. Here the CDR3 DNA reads TGTGCCTGGAGTAGAGAGATGCCCAATTCACCCCTCCACTTT. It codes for CAWSREMPNSPLHF.

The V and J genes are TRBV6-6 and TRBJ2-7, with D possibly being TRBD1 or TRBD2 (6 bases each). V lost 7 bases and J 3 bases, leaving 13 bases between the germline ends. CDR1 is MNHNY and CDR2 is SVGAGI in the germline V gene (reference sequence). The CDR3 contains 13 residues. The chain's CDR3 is CASTAGHLYEQYF. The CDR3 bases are TGTGCCAGCACCGCGGGACACCTCTACGAGCAGTACTTC.

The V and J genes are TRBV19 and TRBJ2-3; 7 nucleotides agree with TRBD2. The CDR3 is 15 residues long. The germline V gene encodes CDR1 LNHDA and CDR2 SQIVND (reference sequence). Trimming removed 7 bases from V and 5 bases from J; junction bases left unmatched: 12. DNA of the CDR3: TGTGCCAGTACCCTCCCCGGCGGGAGAGGAGATACGCAGTATTTT. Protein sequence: CASTLPGGRGDTQYF.

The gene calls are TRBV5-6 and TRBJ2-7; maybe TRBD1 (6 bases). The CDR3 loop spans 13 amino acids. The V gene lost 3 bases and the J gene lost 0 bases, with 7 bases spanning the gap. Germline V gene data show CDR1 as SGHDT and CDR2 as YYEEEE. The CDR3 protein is CASSSDSSYEQYF. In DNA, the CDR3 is TGTGCCAGCAGCTCGGACAGCTCCTACGAGCAGTACTTC.

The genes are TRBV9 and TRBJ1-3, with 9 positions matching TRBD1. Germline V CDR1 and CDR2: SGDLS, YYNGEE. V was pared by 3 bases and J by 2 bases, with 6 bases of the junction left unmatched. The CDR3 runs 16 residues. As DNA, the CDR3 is TGTGCCAGCAGCGGGCTCACAGGGGGCACTGGAAACACCATATATTTT. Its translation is CASSGLTGGTGNTIYF.